One sample yielded the 26 T cell receptor beta chains listed below, sequenced in a study of blood T cell repertoires in COVID-19 (dated by TCRdb to the early 2020s). The method behind the library was the immunoSEQ multiplex PCR assay. Not all clones reach the TCRdb copy of this immuneACCESS table, which keeps in-frame sequences only. Checked studies attribute under half of the gap to unresolved V genes and leave the rest unexplained. A total of some 300,000 clones appear in this sample, around 90% of them only once. Approximately 6.5% of the sample is in the top ten clones. Material for sequencing was peripheral blood. These receptors were obtained from a woman aged 45-59 years with COVID-19, enrolled during active disease.

The rearrangement links TRBV18 to TRBJ1-1; 7 bases align to TRBD1. Germline-derived CDR1 and CDR2 are KGHSH and LQKENI. V lost 4 bases and J lost 6; bases outside the gene matches: 11. This CDR3 has 15 residues. The CDR3 here is CASSQLGATGAEAFF. CDR3 nucleotides: TGTGCCAGCTCACAACTCGGGGCTACAGGGGCTGAAGCTTTCTTT.

The V gene is TRBV29-1, the J gene TRBJ2-1; 8 bases map to TRBD2. J was trimmed by 15 bases and V by 6 bases; bases with no gene match: 16. This CDR3 comprises 13 residues. Per germline, CDR1 SQVTM and CDR2 ANQGSEA. The CDR3 sequence is CSVDSVAGRFLFF. DNA for the CDR3: TGCAGCGTCGACTCGGTAGCGGGACGATTTTTGTTCTTC.

The V gene is TRBV24-1, the J gene TRBJ2-7; D possibly corresponds to TRBD2 (5 bases). Deletions cut 5 bases from V and 6 bases from J, with 7 bases between. The CDR3 is 11 residues long. The germline gives CDR1 KGHDR, CDR2 SFDVKD. CDR3 loop: CATSVGGEQYF. In DNA form, the CDR3 reads TGTGCCACCAGTGTTGGAGGCGAGCAGTACTTC.

This rearrangement joins TRBV4-1 to TRBJ2-1, with no clear D. V lost 0 bases to trimming and J lost 0 bases, with 6 bases between them. The CDR3 has 15 residues. Germline-derived CDR1 and CDR2 are MGHRA and YSYEKL. CDR3 protein: CASSQEWSSYNEQFF. CDR3 coding DNA: TGCGCCAGCAGCCAAGAGTGGAGCTCCTACAATGAGCAGTTCTTC.

The chain employs TRBV9 and TRBJ2-1; D ambiguous. V was shortened by 2 bases and J by 9 bases, with 12 bases between the two germline ends. This CDR3 spans 13 amino acids. The germline V gene has CDR1 SGDLS and CDR2 YYNGEE. The CDR3 bases are TGTGCCAGCAGCGTCCTACCTGATACTGAGCAGTTCTTC. Translated, it gives CASSVLPDTEQFF.

CDR3 coding DNA: TGTGCCAGCAGCCCAGTGGCGGGACAGCGAAGCACAGATACGCAGTATTTT. This sequence encodes CASSPVAGQRSTDTQYF. V is TRBV7-9 and J is TRBJ2-3, with D maybe TRBD1 (7 bases). The CDR3 has 17 residues. Germline assignment: CDR1 SEHNR and CDR2 FQNEAQ (reference sequence). Trimming shortened V by 5 bases and J by 0 bases, and 18 bases separated the two germline ends.

The J gene is TRBJ1-3, the V gene TRBV19, with TRBD1 matching 7 bases. Germline CDR1 LNHDA, CDR2 SQIVND (reference sequence). The CDR3 has 15 amino acids. Losses at the gene ends were 6 bases for V and 2 bases for J; bases not matched to a gene: 7. In DNA form, the CDR3 reads TGTGCCAGTAGCCTGAGACAGGGTGCTGGAAACACCATATATTTT. Translation gives CASSLRQGAGNTIYF.

This clone was seen once. The chain couples TRBV30 to TRBJ1-2; D is perhaps TRBD1 (5 bases). Germline-derived CDR1 and CDR2 are GTSNPN and SVGIG (reference sequence). The V and J ends lost 4 bases and 4 bases respectively, with 13 bases between them. The CDR3 sequence is 13 residues long. The CDR3 DNA reads TGTGCCTGGAATGGGGCGCGCGGCTATGGCTACACCTTC. It encodes CAWNGARGYGYTF.

The chain links TRBV7-9 to TRBJ2-1; weak D call: TRBD1 (6 bases). This CDR3 is 16 amino acids long. The ends were cut back, 3 bases at V and 3 bases at J, with 15 bases in the middle. In germline, CDR1 is SEHNR, CDR2 FQNEAQ (reference sequence). The CDR3 DNA sequence: TGTGCCAGCAGCTTCATTCTTGGGACATACTACAATGAGCAGTTCTTC. Encoded protein: CASSFILGTYYNEQFF.

The chain carries TRBV3-1 (or the pseudogene TRBV3-2) and TRBJ2-3; 9 nucleotides line up with TRBD1. CDR1 is LGHDT, CDR2 YNNKEL, per germline (reference sequence). Trimming took 4 bases from V and 4 from J; bases not matched to a gene: 9. The CDR3 is 16 amino acids. CDR3 sequence reads: CASSRGTGNRADTQYF. CDR3 sequence (DNA): TGTGCCAGCAGCCGAGGGACAGGGAATAGAGCAGATACGCAGTATTTT.

The chain joins TRBV27 to TRBJ2-7; tentative D call: TRBD1 (5 bases). This CDR3 has 15 residues. Germline values: CDR1 MNHEY, CDR2 SMNVEV (reference sequence). V lost 6 bases and J 2 bases, leaving 17 bases between the germline ends. CDR3 amino acids: CASRLVGHNPYEQYF. The DNA of the CDR3 is TGTGCCAGCAGGTTGGTGGGGCATAATCCCTACGAGCAGTACTTC.

CDR3 in amino acids: CASSLDGGTGNTIYF. CDR3 nucleotide sequence: TGTGCCAGCAGCTTAGATGGGGGGACTGGAAACACCATATATTTT. The J gene is TRBJ1-3, the V gene TRBV11-2; possible D gene TRBD1, 5 bases. CDR1 is SGHAT, CDR2 FQNNGV, per germline. The germline V and J ends were trimmed by 0 bases and 2 bases, with 8 bases remaining between them. This CDR3 region has 15 residues.

This chain uses TRBV6-5 with TRBJ1-5; tentatively, D is TRBD1 (6 bases). CDR1 and CDR2 (germline): MNHEY, SVGAGI. V gave up 6 bases and J gave up 4 bases, with 16 bases separating them. This CDR3 spans 15 amino acids. CDR3 residues: CASRHRVGWNQPQHF. For the CDR3, the DNA is TGTGCCAGCAGACACAGGGTGGGGTGGAATCAGCCCCAGCATTTT.

The chain joins TRBV7-2 to TRBJ2-1; no firm D call. Trimming took 2 bases from V and 9 from J, leaving 5 bases between them. The CDR3 has 11 residues. CDR1 and CDR2 (germline): SGHTA, FQGNSA. As DNA, the CDR3 is TGTGCCAGCAGCTTATTCGGTGAGCAGTTCTTC. It yields the protein CASSLFGEQFF.

The V call is TRBV4-1, the J call TRBJ1-4; 9 bases line up with TRBD1. Trimming at V came to 1 base and at J to 3 bases, leaving 9 bases not matched to a gene. CDR3 length: 18 residues. From germline, CDR1 is MGHRA and CDR2 YSYEKL. The CDR3 bases are TGCGCCAGCAGCCAAGGTACCGGGACAGGGATCTCTAATGAAAAACTGTTTTTT. Translation: CASSQGTGTGISNEKLFF.

V gene TRBV18 combines with J gene TRBJ2-1; tentative D call: TRBD2 (5 bases). The germline V and J ends were trimmed by 8 bases and 7 bases, with 27 bases remaining between them. Germline CDR1 is KGHSH and CDR2 is LQKENI. The CDR3 is 17 residues long. CDR3 in DNA: TGTGCCAGCCTTGCTAGGAGAGGGAGTGGGATTCTGAATGAGCAGTTCTTC. Translating it yields CASLARRGSGILNEQFF.

This chain links TRBV6-4 with TRBJ2-2, with D perhaps matching TRBD1 (5 bases). Trimming pared 3 bases from V and 1 base from J, leaving 6 bases between. This CDR3 comprises 14 residues. Per germline, CDR1 MRHNA and CDR2 SNTAGT. The CDR3 spells CASSEQGNTGELFF. DNA of the CDR3: TGTGCCAGCAGTGAGCAGGGGAACACCGGGGAGCTGTTTTTT.

This rearrangement joins TRBV19 to TRBJ2-5, with 7 bases that match TRBD1. Germline V gene lookup returns CDR1 LNHDA and CDR2 SQIVND (reference sequence). The CDR3 is 14 amino acids. After removal of 5 bases from V and 4 bases from J, the junction contained 7 bases not matched to a gene. This CDR3 reads CASSLQGSAETQYF. Written as DNA, the CDR3 is TGTGCCAGTAGTTTACAGGGGTCAGCAGAGACCCAGTACTTC. The full variable domain, its missing parts supplied by reference TRBV19 and TRBJ2-5, is DGGITQSPKYLFRKEGQNVTLSCEQNLNHDAMYWYRQDPGQGLRLIYYSQIVNDFQKGDIAEGYSVSREKKESFPLTVTSAQKNPTAFYLCASSLQGSAETQYFGPGTRLLVL.

The rearrangement links TRBV10-3 to TRBJ1-5; D might be TRBD1 (6 bases). Germline CDR1 reads ENHRY; CDR2 reads SYGVKD. CDR3 size: 17 residues. V shed 0 bases and J shed 0 bases, with 12 bases lying between them. Written as DNA, the CDR3 is TGTGCCATCAGTGAGTCCGGACAGATTTATAGCAATCAGCCCCAGCATTTT. It codes for CAISESGQIYSNQPQHF.

V is TRBV7-9 and J is TRBJ2-7, with 9 positions matching TRBD1. Germline V CDR1 and CDR2: SEHNR, FQNEAQ (reference sequence). The CDR3 runs to 15 residues. The V and J ends lost 1 base and 3 bases, in that order; junction bases with no gene match: 4. CDR3 region: CASSLGGTGHYEQYF. The CDR3 DNA follows: TGTGCCAGCAGCTTAGGTGGGACAGGGCACTACGAGCAGTACTTC.

The chain recombines TRBV5-1 with TRBJ2-6, with 8 bases that match TRBD1. This CDR3 comprises 19 residues. Germline V gives CDR1 SGHRS, CDR2 YFSETQ. The J segment lost 0 bases and the V segment lost 4 bases, leaving 12 bases of the junction unmatched. Written as DNA, the CDR3 is TGCGCCAGCAGCCCATTCCCAGGGGGCCTCTCCTCTGGGGCCAACGTCCTGACTTTC. Protein: CASSPFPGGLSSGANVLTF.

This clone has a single count. This chain joins TRBV21-1 and TRBJ1-1. TRBV21-1 is tagged as a pseudogene. CDR3 length equals 12 residues. The DNA of the CDR3 is TGTGCCAGCAGTCCTACGAACACTGAAGCTTTCTTT. Translated, it gives CASSPTNTEAFF.

The chain couples TRBV4-3 to TRBJ2-7; 7 bases are shared with TRBD1. The germline V gene encodes CDR1 LGHNA and CDR2 YSLEER. The CDR3 is 15 residues long. Germline trimming cut 0 bases from V and 2 bases from J; bases unmatched to any gene: 4. The DNA for the CDR3 is TGCGCCAGCAGCCAAGATCGGGACAGAGCCTACGAGCAGTACTTC. This encodes CASSQDRDRAYEQYF.

The chain couples TRBV27 to TRBJ2-2; possibly TRBD1 for D (5 bases). Germline V gene sequence: CDR1 MNHEY, CDR2 SMNVEV (reference sequence). This CDR3 is built from 13 residues. Trimming shortened V by 6 bases and J by 0 bases, and 5 bases separated the two germline ends. The CDR3 spells CASRGPNTGELFF. In nucleotides, the CDR3 is TGTGCCAGCAGGGGGCCGAACACCGGGGAGCTGTTTTTT.

The rearrangement joins TRBV7-6 to TRBJ1-5; 7 bases match TRBD1. The ends lost 4 bases at V and 0 bases at J; junction bases unmatched: 3. Germline CDR1 SGHVS, CDR2 FNYEAQ. The CDR3 extends over 15 amino acids. The CDR3 sequence is CASSSRQGSNQPQHF. DNA for the CDR3: TGTGCCAGCAGCTCGCGACAGGGTAGCAATCAGCCCCAGCATTTT.

The V and J genes are TRBV24-1 and TRBJ2-2; TRBD1 matches 8 bases. Germline assignment: CDR1 KGHDR and CDR2 SFDVKD. V lost 7 bases to trimming and J lost 8 bases; unmatched junction nucleotides: 14. The CDR3 loop spans 16 amino acids. CDR3 sequence reads: CATSPSPTGGYGELFF. The CDR3 DNA reads as TGTGCCACCAGCCCTAGTCCCACAGGGGGTTATGGGGAGCTGTTTTTT.